The 19 T cell receptor beta chains below come from one sample, sequenced in a study of blood T cell repertoires in COVID-19. Method: immunoSEQ multiplex PCR; TCRdb's copy keeps in-frame clones and lacks some. The profile shows about 89,000 clones, approximately 89% of them singletons. The sequenced sample consisted of peripheral blood. These receptors all stem from a man in his sixties with acute or convalescent COVID-19.

The chain employs TRBV4-2 and TRBJ2-5; 9 bases align to TRBD1. This CDR3 spans 15 amino acids. The V and J ends lost 1 base and 3 bases, in that order; junction bases with no gene match: 3. Germline V gene sequence: CDR1 LGHNA, CDR2 YNFKEQ. The CDR3 sequence is CASSQATGGEETQYF. CDR3 in DNA: TGTGCCAGCAGCCAAGCGACAGGGGGGGAAGAGACCCAGTACTTC.

This clone was counted once. The chain recombines TRBV27 with TRBJ1-1; a weak D match, TRBD1 (5 bases). Germline V gene data show CDR1 as MNHEY and CDR2 as SMNVEV (reference sequence). The V gene lost 3 bases and the J gene lost 2 bases, with 10 bases spanning the gap. The CDR3 spans 14 residues. In nucleotides, the CDR3 is TGTGCCAGCAGTTTTATGGGGCCTAACACTGAAGCTTTCTTT. Amino acid sequence: CASSFMGPNTEAFF.

The gene calls are TRBV24-1 and TRBJ2-1; D is possibly TRBD2 (6 bases). The germline V gene encodes CDR1 KGHDR and CDR2 SFDVKD. Trimming stripped 3 bases from V and 1 base from J, with 15 bases between. This CDR3 spans 17 amino acids. The DNA of the CDR3 is TGTGCCACCAGTGATACTGGATTCGGGGGTTCCTACAATGAGCAGTTCTTC. It specifies CATSDTGFGGSYNEQFF.

This chain links TRBV18 with TRBJ2-1, with D hard to call. The length of the CDR3 is 12 residues. The V gene's germline CDR1 is KGHSH and CDR2 LQKENI. V dropped 2 bases and J dropped 5 bases, with 4 bases sitting between them. The CDR3 loop is CASSPTNNEQFF. The DNA for the CDR3 is TGTGCCAGCTCACCAACTAACAATGAGCAGTTCTTC.

The V and J genes are TRBV10-3 and TRBJ1-5; D not resolved. The length of the CDR3 is 13 residues. Germline V gives CDR1 ENHRY, CDR2 SYGVKD. Trimming stripped 8 bases from V and 2 bases from J, with 10 bases between. CDR3 sequence (DNA): TGTGCCATCGGCGGGGATCGCAATCAGCCCCAGCATTTT. Translation gives CAIGGDRNQPQHF.

This sequence joins TRBV28 and TRBJ2-5; TRBD2 might be the D (5 bases). CDR3 length: 11 amino acids. Germline V CDR1 and CDR2: MDHEN, SYDVKM. Trimming shortened V by 3 bases and J by 7 bases, and 6 bases separated the two germline ends. The chain's CDR3 is CASSFAGTQYF. The CDR3, as DNA: TGTGCCAGCAGTTTTGCGGGGACCCAGTACTTC.

The V and J genes are TRBV5-1 and TRBJ2-7; D possibly corresponds to TRBD1 (6 bases). V was pared by 2 bases and J by 5 bases, with 17 bases between. Germline V lookup: CDR1 SGHRS, CDR2 YFSETQ. CDR3 length equals 15 residues. The CDR3 loop is CASSLQGSAPNEQYF. CDR3 sequence (DNA): TGCGCCAGCAGCTTACAGGGAAGTGCTCCTAACGAGCAGTACTTC.

A single count supports this clone. The chain joins TRBV5-1 to TRBJ2-1; 9 bases agree with TRBD2. V trimming: 4 bases; J trimming: 4 bases; junction bases outside the gene matches: 6. Looked up from germline, CDR1 is SGHRS and CDR2 is YFSETQ. There are 15 residues in the CDR3. CDR3 in amino acids: CASSTERGAYNEQFF. The CDR3 nucleotides read TGCGCCAGCAGCACTGAGCGGGGGGCTTACAATGAGCAGTTCTTC. Together with reference TRBV5-1 and TRBJ2-1, the CDR3 gives the full variable domain: KAGVTQTPRYLIKTRGQQVTLSCSPISGHRSVSWYQQTPGQGLQFLFEYFSETQRNKGNFPGRFSGRQFSNSRSEMNVSTLELGDSALYLCASSTERGAYNEQFFGPGTRLTVL.

The rearrangement links TRBV6-5 to TRBJ2-7, with TRBD2 identical over 7 bases. Per the germline V gene, CDR1 is MNHEY and CDR2 is SVGAGI. J gave up 2 bases and V 4 bases, and 2 bases lay outside the gene matches. The CDR3 sequence is 13 residues long. The CDR3: CASSWDYAYEQYF. CDR3 in DNA: TGTGCCAGCAGTTGGGACTACGCCTACGAGCAGTACTTC.

In this sample, this clone turned up once. The chain uses TRBV14 and TRBJ2-1; D ambiguous. The CDR3 length is 16 residues. V was cut by 4 bases and J by 7 bases, with 20 bases left in between. Germline V gene sequence: CDR1 SGHDN, CDR2 FVKESK. Written as DNA, the CDR3 is TGTGCCAGCAGCCCCCCCCCGAGGTCCCACGTGAATGAGCAGTTCTTC. The encoded protein is CASSPPPRSHVNEQFF.

This rearrangement joins TRBV7-3 to TRBJ2-3, with 7 bases fitting TRBD2. This CDR3 is built from 16 residues. Unmatched junction bases numbered 4, after V lost 1 base and J lost 0 bases. Germline values: CDR1 SGHTA, CDR2 FQGTGA. The CDR3 DNA reads as TGTGCCAGCAGCTTAATTTCCGGGGGGAGCACAGATACGCAGTATTTT. Amino acids: CASSLISGGSTDTQYF. The whole variable domain, filled in from reference TRBV7-3 and TRBJ2-3, reads GAGVSQTPSNKVTEKGKYVELRCDPISGHTALYWYRQSLGQGPEFLIYFQGTGAADDSGLPNDRFFAVRPEGSVSTLKIQRTERGDSAVYLCASSLISGGSTDTQYFGPGTRLTVL.

The rearrangement links TRBV13 to TRBJ2-6, with TRBD2 matching over 8 bases. CDR1 is PRHDT and CDR2 is FYEKMQ in the germline V gene (reference sequence). V dropped 2 bases and J dropped 1; count of bases not matched to a gene: 13. The CDR3 covers 20 residues. The chain's CDR3 is CASSLYTRVAGRSGANVLTF. DNA for the CDR3: TGTGCCAGCAGCTTATATACCAGAGTAGCGGGGAGGTCTGGGGCCAACGTCCTGACTTTC.

The rearrangement joins TRBV19 to TRBJ2-1; tentative D call: TRBD1 (6 bases). Trimming removed 7 bases at V and 8 bases at J, with 18 bases between. The CDR3 has 14 amino acids. Germline V gives CDR1 LNHDA, CDR2 SQIVND (reference sequence). CDR3 coding DNA: TGTGCCAGTATAAGTGGCAGGGGCTGGGATGAGCAGTTCTTC. It translates to CASISGRGWDEQFF.

The CDR3, as DNA: TGTGCCAGCAGCCCTCGCGGGCGGGAGTTTTCCTACAATGAGCAGTTCTTC. Protein: CASSPRGREFSYNEQFF. The V and J genes are TRBV9 and TRBJ2-1, with TRBD2 matching over 7 bases. Germline CDR1 and CDR2: SGDLS and YYNGEE. The CDR3 totals 17 residues. Trimming took 4 bases from V and 1 from J; bases not matched to a gene: 11. Supplemented by reference TRBV9 and TRBJ2-1, the full variable domain reads DSGVTQTPKHLITATGQRVTLRCSPRSGDLSVYWYQQSLDQGLQFLIQYYNGEERAKGNILERFSAQQFPDLHSELNLSSLELGDSALYFCASSPRGREFSYNEQFFGPGTRLTVL.

The J gene is TRBJ2-5, the V gene TRBV30; D might be TRBD1 (5 bases). The CDR3 length is 13 residues. V was shortened by 2 bases and J by 3 bases, with 10 bases between the two germline ends. CDR1 is GTSNPN, CDR2 SVGIG, per germline (reference sequence). The CDR3 DNA is TGTGCCTGGAGTTCAGGGCTTGAAGAGACCCAGTACTTC. Translated, it gives CAWSSGLEETQYF. Full variable domain (remainder filled in from reference TRBV30 and TRBJ2-5): SQTIHQWPATLVQPVGSPLSLECTVEGTSNPNLYWYRQAAGRGLQLLFYSVGIGQISSEVPQNLSASRPQDRQFILSSKKLLLSDSGFYLCAWSSGLEETQYFGPGTRLLVL.

In its sample, this clone was seen a few times. This chain joins TRBV6-5 and TRBJ1-1, with 9 bases fitting TRBD1. The CDR3 extends over 14 amino acids. The junction had 10 bases not matched to a gene; V was cut back by 6 bases and J by 8 bases. The V gene's germline CDR1 is MNHEY and CDR2 SVGAGI. The CDR3 is CASRSGTGLSEAFF. Written as DNA, the CDR3 is TGTGCCAGCAGATCCGGGACAGGGTTATCCGAAGCTTTCTTT.

The V and J genes are TRBV28 and TRBJ2-7, with D perhaps matching TRBD1 (6 bases). Germline values: CDR1 MDHEN, CDR2 SYDVKM. This CDR3 contains 14 residues. The germline V and J ends were trimmed by 4 bases and 3 bases, with 13 bases remaining between them. The CDR3 sequence: CASSSPGAFYEQYF. Written as DNA, the CDR3 is TGTGCCAGCAGTTCACCAGGGGCTTTCTACGAGCAGTACTTC.

This rearrangement joins TRBV19 to TRBJ2-5; D possibly corresponds to TRBD2 (7 bases). Germline CDR1 and CDR2: LNHDA and SQIVND (reference sequence). V was shortened by 6 bases and J by 5 bases, with 16 bases between the two germline ends. The CDR3 runs to 14 residues. CDR3: CASSRGAGLETQYF. Here the CDR3 DNA reads TGTGCCAGTAGCCGGGGGGCGGGGCTGGAGACCCAGTACTTC.

V gene TRBV2 combines with J gene TRBJ1-5; D unresolved. CDR3 length: 14 residues. V was cut by 5 bases and J by 0 bases, with 8 bases left in between. In germline, CDR1 is SNHLY, CDR2 FYNNEI. CDR3 bases: TGTGCCAGCAGTAGACTGCTTAGCAATCAGCCCCAGCATTTT. This sequence encodes CASSRLLSNQPQHF. The whole variable domain, remainder taken from reference TRBV2 and TRBJ1-5, is EPEVTQTPSHQVTQMGQEVILRCVPISNHLYFYWYRQILGQKVEFLVSFYNNEISEKSEIFDDQFSVERPDGSNFTLKIRSTKLEDSAMYFCASSRLLSNQPQHFGDGTRLSIL.